The entry that follows covers one TCR beta chain sequence. Data came from immunoSEQ multiplex PCR; TCRdb stores just in-frame clones and leaves some out. Of about 40,000 clones in the sample, roughly nine tenths are singletons; the top ten hold around 0.73%. This entry belongs to a study of T cell changes during pregnancy in multiple sclerosis. Germline CDR1 is MNHEY and CDR2 is SMNVEV (reference sequence). CDR3 length: 14 residues. V gave up 5 bases and J gave up 7 bases; unmatched junction bases: 7. This receptor was taken from a female donor with multiple sclerosis, enrolled in a pregnancy study. This sample comprised CD4+ T cells from peripheral blood mononuclear cells, obtained before pregnancy. V usage is TRBV27 and J usage is TRBJ2-7, with 11 bases aligning to TRBD2. The CDR3 reads CASSVLAGVGEQYF. Here the CDR3 DNA reads TGTGCCAGCAGTGTACTAGCGGGAGTGGGGGAGCAGTACTTC.